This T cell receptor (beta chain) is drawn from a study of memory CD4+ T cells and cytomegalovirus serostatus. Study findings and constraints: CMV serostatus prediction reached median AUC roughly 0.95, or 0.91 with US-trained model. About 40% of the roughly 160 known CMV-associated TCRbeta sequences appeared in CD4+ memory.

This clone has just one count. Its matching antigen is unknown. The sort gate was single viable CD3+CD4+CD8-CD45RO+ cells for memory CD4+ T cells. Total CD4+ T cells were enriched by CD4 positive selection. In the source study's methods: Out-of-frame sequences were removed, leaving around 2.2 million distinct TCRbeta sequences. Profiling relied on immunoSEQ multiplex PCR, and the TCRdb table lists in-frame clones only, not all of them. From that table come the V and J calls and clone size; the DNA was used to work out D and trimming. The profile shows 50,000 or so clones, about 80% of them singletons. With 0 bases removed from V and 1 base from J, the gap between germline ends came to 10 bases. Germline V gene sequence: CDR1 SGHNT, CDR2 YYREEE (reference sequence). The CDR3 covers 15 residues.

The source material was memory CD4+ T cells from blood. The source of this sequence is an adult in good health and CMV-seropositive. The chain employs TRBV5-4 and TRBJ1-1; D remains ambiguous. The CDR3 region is CASSLEPRRNTEAFF. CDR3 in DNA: TGTGCCAGCAGCTTGGAGCCCAGGCGGAACACTGAAGCTTTCTTT.